This T cell receptor beta chain originates from a study of blood T cell repertoires in COVID-19. Study context: Researchers got acute and convalescent COVID-19 samples from the United States, Italy and Spain. Sample material is recorded as cDNA or gDNA derived from T cells, B-cell-depleted T cells, or PBMCs.

After removal of 6 bases from V and 4 bases from J, the junction contained 6 bases not matched to a gene. Per germline, CDR1 SGHDN and CDR2 FVKESK. The CDR3 length is 14 residues. Original processing notes: The authors estimated nucleated cell counts from reference gene primer amplification. Profiled with immunoSEQ multiplex PCR; TCRdb holds only in-frame clones, not every one. V and J calls and clone size are copied from that table; D and trimming were computed from the DNA. This sample has over 150,000 clones, with more than 70% found just once. This TCR was recovered from an older woman who had recovered from COVID-19. The sequenced material came from peripheral blood. The rearrangement uses TRBV14 and TRBJ2-7; the match to TRBD1 covers 10 bases. The CDR3 nucleotides are TGTGCCAGCAGACGGACAGGGGGGATGTACGAGCAGTACTTC. Translated: CASRRTGGMYEQYF. Variable domain in full (rest from reference TRBV14 and TRBJ2-7): EAGVTQFPSHSVIEKGQTVTLRCDPISGHDNLYWYRRVMGKEIKFLLHFVKESKQDESGMPNNRFLAERTGGTYSTLKVQPAELEDSGVYFCASRRTGGMYEQYFGPGTRLTVT.